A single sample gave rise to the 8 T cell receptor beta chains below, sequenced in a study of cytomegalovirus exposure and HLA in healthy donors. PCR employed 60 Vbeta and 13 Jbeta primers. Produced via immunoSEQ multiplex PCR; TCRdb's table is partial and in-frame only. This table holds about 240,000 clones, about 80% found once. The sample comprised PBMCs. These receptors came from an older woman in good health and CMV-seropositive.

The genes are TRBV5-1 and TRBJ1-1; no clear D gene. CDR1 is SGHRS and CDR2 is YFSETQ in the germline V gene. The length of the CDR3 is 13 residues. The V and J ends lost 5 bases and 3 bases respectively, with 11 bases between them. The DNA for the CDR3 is TGCGCCAGCAGTTTAACGAGGGACACTGAAGCTTTCTTT. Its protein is CASSLTRDTEAFF.

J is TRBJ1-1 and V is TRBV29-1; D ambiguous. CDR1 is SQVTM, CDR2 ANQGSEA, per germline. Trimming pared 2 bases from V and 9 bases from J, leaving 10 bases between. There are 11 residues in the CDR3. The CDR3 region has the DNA TGCAGCGTTGAAAACCAGGAAAAAGCTTTCTTT. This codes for CSVENQEKAFF.

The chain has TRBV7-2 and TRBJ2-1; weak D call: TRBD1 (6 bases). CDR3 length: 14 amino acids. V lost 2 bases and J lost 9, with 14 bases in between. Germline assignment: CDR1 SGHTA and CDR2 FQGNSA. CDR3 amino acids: CASSLNRANGEQFF. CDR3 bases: TGTGCCAGCAGCTTAAACAGGGCTAACGGTGAGCAGTTCTTC. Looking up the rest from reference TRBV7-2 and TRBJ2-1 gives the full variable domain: GAGVSQSPSNKVTEKGKDVELRCDPISGHTALYWYRQSLGQGLEFLIYFQGNSAPDKSGLPSDRFSAERTGGSVSTLTIQRTQQEDSAVYLCASSLNRANGEQFFGPGTRLTVL.

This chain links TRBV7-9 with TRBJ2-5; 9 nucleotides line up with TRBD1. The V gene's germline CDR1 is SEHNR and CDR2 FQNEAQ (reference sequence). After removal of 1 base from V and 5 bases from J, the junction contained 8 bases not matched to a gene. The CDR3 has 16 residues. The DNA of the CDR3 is TGTGCCAGCAGCTTAGGAACAGGGGGCTTTTTGGAGACCCAGTACTTC. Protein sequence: CASSLGTGGFLETQYF.

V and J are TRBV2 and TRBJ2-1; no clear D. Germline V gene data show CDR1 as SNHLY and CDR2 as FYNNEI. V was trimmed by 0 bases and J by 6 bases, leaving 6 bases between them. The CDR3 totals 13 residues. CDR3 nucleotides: TGTGCCAGCAGTGAAGCCCCATTCAATGAGCAGTTCTTC. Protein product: CASSEAPFNEQFF.

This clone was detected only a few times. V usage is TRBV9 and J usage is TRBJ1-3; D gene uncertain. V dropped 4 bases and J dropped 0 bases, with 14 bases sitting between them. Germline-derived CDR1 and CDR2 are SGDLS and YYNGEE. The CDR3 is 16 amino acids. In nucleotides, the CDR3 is TGTGCCAGCAGCACTACACCGAAGAGCTCTGGAAACACCATATATTTT. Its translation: CASSTTPKSSGNTIYF.

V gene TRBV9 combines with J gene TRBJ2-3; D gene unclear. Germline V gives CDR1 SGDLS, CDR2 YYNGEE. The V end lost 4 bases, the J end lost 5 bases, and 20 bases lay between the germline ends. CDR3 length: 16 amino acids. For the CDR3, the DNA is TGTGCCAGCAGCCTAAGTGGTTCCTATACGGGAGATACGCAGTATTTT. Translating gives CASSLSGSYTGDTQYF.

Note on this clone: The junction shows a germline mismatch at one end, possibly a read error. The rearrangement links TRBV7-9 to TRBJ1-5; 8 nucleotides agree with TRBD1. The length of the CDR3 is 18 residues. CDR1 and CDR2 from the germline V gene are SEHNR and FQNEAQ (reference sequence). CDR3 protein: CSSSLTGQGLYSNQPQHF. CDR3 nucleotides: TGTTCCAGCAGCTTAACCGGACAGGGACTCTATAGCAATCAGCCCCAGCATTTT.